This T cell receptor beta chain emerged from a study of T-cell reconstitution after alpha-beta-depleted transplantation in children (dated by TCRdb to about 2016). Background for the entire study: Using TCR repertoire profiling, the study followed T-cell immune reconstitution in a quantitative way in children after TCRalphabeta/CD19-depleted allogeneic hematopoietic cell transplantation. What the authors observed across the whole study: About two months after transplant, the apparently early recovery of alphabetaT-cell counts reportedly depended on just several hundred clones that had expanded rapidly and came from non-depleted graft cells. In some patients, high TCRbeta diversity at day 60 was attributed to recipient T cells and intrathymic progenitors that had survived conditioning. Over subsequent months, a decline in hyperexpanded clone frequencies was noted, and after one year, T-cell counts and TCRbeta diversity were mostly ascribed to newly produced T cells.

About this clonotype: It lacks a known antigen. The sample holds no much larger clone one base away, and base qualities are not on file.

Reading the germline V gene gives CDR1 SGHTA and CDR2 FQGNSA. V lost 3 bases and J lost 6 bases, and the count of bases not matched to a germline gene is 1. The CDR3 starts with the cysteine, ends with the phenylalanine, and has 14 residues. The entry retains the CDR3 DNA only, 42 bases that are in frame from base 1. Taken with the paper, the label for treatment or condition translates to: allogeneic hematopoietic cell transplantation with graft depleted of TCRalphabeta T cells and CD19 B cells. Transplant recipients were children who received TCRalphabeta/CD19-depleted allogeneic hematopoietic cell grafts. Library generation was performed with PCR. The sequencing machine was an Illumina HiSeq 2500. TCR library preparation used molecular barcoding, with unique molecular identifiers applied to normalize quantification of the TCRbeta repertoire. In-frame beta chains were kept once TCRdb had trimmed the public reads at Q25 with fastp and called clones with MiXCR. When rows share a CDR3 protein, they turn into one entry using the most common DNA and genes. This sample gives 45,000 to 70,000 distinct CDR3 sequences in total; 40% to 55% of them show up just once. 95% to 98% of the sample is held by the ten biggest clonotypes.

This sequence originates from a male patient younger than 18 who had a stem cell transplant for acute lymphoblastic leukemia, so the T cells may come from the graft donor. The chain employs TRBV7-2 and TRBJ2-3; TRBD2 matches 12 bases in the middle. The sequencing used PBMCs, mostly from graft donor cells, collected 360 days after TCRalphabeta/CD19-depleted stem cell transplant. CDR3 reads: CASSLGTSGDTQYF. In nucleotides, the sequence is TGTGCCAGCAGCTTGGGGACTAGCGGGGATACGCAGTATTTT. Outside the CDR3, residues come from the reference TRBV7-2 and TRBJ2-3 proteins, so the full variable domain is: GAGVSQSPSNKVTEKGKDVELRCDPISGHTALYWYRQSLGQGLEFLIYFQGNSAPDKSGLPSDRFSAERTGGSVSTLTIQRTQQEDSAVYLCASSLGTSGDTQYFGPGTRLTVL.